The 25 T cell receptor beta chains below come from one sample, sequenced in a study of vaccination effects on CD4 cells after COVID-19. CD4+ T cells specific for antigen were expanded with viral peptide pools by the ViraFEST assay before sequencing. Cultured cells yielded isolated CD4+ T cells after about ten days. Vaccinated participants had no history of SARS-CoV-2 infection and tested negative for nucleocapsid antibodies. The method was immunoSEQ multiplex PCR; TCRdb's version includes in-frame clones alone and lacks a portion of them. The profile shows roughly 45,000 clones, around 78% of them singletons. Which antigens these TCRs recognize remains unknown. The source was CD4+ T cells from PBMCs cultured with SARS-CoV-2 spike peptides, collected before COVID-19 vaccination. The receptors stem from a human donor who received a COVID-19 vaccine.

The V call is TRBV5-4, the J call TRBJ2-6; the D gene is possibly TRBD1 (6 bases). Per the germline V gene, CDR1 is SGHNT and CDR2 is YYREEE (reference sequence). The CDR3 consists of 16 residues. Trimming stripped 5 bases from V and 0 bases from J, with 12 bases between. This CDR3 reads CASRTGTNSGANVLTF. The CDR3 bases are TGTGCCAGCAGAACCGGGACAAACTCTGGGGCCAACGTCCTGACTTTC.

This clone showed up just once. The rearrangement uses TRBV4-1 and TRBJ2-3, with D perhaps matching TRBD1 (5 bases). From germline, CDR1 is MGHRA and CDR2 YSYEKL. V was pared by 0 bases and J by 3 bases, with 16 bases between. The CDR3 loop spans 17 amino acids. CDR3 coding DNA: TGCGCCAGCAGCCAAGATTCAAGGCCAGGGTTAACAGATACGCAGTATTTT. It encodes CASSQDSRPGLTDTQYF.

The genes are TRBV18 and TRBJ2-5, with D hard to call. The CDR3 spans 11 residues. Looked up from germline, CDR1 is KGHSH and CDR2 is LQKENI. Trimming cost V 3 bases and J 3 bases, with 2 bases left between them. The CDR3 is CASSPEETQYF. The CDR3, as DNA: TGTGCCAGCTCACCGGAAGAGACCCAGTACTTC.

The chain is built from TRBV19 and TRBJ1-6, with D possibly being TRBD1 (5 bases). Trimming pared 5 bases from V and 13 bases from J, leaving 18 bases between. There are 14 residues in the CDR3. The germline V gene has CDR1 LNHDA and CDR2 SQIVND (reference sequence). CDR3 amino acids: CASSSGTVSSPLHF. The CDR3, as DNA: TGTGCCAGTAGTTCCGGGACGGTCTCAAGTCCCCTCCACTTT.

CDR3 residues: CASSLSYRVRGQPQHF. The CDR3 nucleotides read TGTGCCAGCAGTTTAAGCTACAGGGTCAGGGGCCAGCCCCAGCATTTT. The chain couples TRBV28 to TRBJ1-5; a weak D match, TRBD1 (6 bases). The CDR3 is 16 residues long. The V gene's germline CDR1 is MDHEN and CDR2 SYDVKM. V was trimmed by 2 bases and J by 7 bases, leaving 18 bases between them.

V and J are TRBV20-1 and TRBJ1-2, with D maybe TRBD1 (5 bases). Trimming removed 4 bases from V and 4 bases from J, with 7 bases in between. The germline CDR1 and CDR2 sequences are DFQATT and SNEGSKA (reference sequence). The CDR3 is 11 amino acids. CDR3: CSATGTYGYTF. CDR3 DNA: TGCAGTGCTACCGGGACCTATGGCTACACCTTC.

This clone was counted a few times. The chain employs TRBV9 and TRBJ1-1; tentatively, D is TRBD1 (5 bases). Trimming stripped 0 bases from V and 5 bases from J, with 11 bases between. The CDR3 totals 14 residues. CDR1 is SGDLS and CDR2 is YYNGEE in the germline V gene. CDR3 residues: CASSVAGGLTEAFF. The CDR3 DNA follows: TGTGCCAGCAGCGTAGCTGGGGGTTTGACTGAAGCTTTCTTT.

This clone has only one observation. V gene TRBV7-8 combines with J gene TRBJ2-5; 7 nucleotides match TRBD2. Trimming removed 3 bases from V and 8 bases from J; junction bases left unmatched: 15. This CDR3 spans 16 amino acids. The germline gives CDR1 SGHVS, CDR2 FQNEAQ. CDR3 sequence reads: CASSFEARGVRVTQYF. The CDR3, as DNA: TGTGCCAGCAGCTTCGAGGCCCGGGGGGTGAGGGTCACCCAGTACTTC.

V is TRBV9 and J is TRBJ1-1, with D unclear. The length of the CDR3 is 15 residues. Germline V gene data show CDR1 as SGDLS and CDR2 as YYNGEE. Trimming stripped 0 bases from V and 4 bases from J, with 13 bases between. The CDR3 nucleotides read TGTGCCAGCAGCGTAGGTGGGGTATCGGGCACTGAAGCTTTCTTT. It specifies CASSVGGVSGTEAFF.

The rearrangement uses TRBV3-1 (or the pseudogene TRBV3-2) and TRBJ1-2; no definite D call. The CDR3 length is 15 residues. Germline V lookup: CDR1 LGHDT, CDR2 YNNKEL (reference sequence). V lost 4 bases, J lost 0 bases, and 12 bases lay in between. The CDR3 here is CASSRVSLANYGYTF. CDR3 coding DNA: TGTGCCAGCAGCCGCGTGAGTCTAGCTAACTATGGCTACACCTTC.

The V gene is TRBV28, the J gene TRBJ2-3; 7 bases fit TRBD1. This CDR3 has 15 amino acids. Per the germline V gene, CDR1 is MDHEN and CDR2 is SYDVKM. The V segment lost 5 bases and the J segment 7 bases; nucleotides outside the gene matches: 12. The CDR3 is CASSPQGPQAYTQYF. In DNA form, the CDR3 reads TGTGCCAGCAGTCCACAGGGGCCCCAGGCCTATACGCAGTATTTT.

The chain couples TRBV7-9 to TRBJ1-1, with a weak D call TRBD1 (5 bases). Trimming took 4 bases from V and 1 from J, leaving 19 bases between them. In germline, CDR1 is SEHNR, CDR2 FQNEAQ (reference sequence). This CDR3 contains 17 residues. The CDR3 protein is CASSWGEGRRGNTEAFF. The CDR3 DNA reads TGTGCCAGCAGCTGGGGTGAAGGCAGAAGGGGGAACACTGAAGCTTTCTTT.

The CDR3 loop is CASSQVGRGAEAFF. CDR3 in DNA: TGCGCCAGCAGCCAAGTGGGCAGGGGTGCTGAAGCTTTCTTT. The J gene is TRBJ1-1, the V gene TRBV4-3; perhaps TRBD1 as D (6 bases). Germline CDR1 LGHNA, CDR2 YSLEER. With 1 base removed from V and 6 bases from J, the gap between germline ends came to 12 bases. This CDR3 contains 14 residues.

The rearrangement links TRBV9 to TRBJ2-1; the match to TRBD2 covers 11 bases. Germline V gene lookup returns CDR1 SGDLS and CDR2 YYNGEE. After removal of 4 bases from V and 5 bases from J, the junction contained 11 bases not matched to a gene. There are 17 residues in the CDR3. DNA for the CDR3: TGTGCCAGCAGCCCGCGATCACTAGCGGGGGCAAACAATGAGCAGTTCTTC. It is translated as CASSPRSLAGANNEQFF.

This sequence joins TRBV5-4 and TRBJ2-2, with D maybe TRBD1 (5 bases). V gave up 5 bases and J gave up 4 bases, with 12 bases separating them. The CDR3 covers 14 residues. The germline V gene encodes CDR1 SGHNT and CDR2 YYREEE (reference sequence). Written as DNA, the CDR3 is TGTGCCAGCAGTCTGCAGGGATCCACCGGGGAGCTGTTTTTT. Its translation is CASSLQGSTGELFF.

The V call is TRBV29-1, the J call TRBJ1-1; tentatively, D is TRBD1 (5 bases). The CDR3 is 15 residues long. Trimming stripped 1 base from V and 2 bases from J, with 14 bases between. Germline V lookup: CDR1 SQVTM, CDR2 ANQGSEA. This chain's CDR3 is CSVEGSSRGNTEAFF. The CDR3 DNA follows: TGCAGCGTTGAAGGGTCTTCAAGGGGCAACACTGAAGCTTTCTTT.

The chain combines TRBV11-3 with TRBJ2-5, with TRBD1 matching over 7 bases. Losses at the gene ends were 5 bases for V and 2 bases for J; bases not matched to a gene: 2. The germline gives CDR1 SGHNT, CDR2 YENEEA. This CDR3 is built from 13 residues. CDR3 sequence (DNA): TGTGCCAGCAGCCGGGACAGTCAAGAGACCCAGTACTTC. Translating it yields CASSRDSQETQYF.

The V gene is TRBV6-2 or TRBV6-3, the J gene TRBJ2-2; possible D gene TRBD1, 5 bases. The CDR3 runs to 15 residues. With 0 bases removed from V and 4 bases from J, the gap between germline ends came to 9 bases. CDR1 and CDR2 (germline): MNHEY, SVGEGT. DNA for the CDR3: TGTGCCAGCAGTTACTCTGCCAGGGTCACCGGGGAGCTGTTTTTT. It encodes CASSYSARVTGELFF.

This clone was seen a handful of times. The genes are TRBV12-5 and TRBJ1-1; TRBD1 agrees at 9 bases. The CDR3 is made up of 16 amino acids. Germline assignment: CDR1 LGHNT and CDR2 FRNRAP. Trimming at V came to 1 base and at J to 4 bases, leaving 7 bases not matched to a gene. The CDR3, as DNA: TGTGCTAGTGGTTTGGACCAGGGACAGGGCGGCACTGAAGCTTTCTTT. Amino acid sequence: CASGLDQGQGGTEAFF.

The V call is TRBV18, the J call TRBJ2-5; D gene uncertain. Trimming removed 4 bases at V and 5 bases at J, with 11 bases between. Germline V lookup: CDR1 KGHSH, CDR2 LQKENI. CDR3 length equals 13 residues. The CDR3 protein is CASSRSVSETQYF. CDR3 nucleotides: TGTGCCAGCTCACGGTCTGTAAGTGAGACCCAGTACTTC. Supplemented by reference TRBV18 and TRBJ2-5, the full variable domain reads NAGVMQNPRHLVRRRGQEARLRCSPMKGHSHVYWYRQLPEEGLKFMVYLQKENIIDESGMPKERFSAEFPKEGPSILRIQQVVRGDSAAYFCASSRSVSETQYFGPGTRLLVL.

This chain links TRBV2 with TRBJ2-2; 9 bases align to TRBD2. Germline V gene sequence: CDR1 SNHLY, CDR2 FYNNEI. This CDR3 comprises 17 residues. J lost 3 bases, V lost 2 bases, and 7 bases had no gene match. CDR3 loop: CASSESPSGDHTGELFF. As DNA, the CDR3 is TGTGCCAGCAGTGAAAGTCCTAGCGGGGATCACACCGGGGAGCTGTTTTTT.

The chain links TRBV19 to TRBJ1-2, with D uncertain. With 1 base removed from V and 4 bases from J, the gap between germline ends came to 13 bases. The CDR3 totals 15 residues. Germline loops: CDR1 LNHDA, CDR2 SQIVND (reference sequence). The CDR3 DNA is TGTGCCAGTAGTATAGTGGCGGCGGCGGGCTATGGCTACACCTTC. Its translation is CASSIVAAAGYGYTF.

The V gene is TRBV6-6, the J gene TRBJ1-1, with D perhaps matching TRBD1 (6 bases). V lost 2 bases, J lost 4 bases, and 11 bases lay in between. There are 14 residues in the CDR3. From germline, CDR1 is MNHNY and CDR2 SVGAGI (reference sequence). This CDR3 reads CASSYEGGRTEAFF. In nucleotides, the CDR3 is TGTGCCAGCAGTTACGAAGGGGGGCGCACTGAAGCTTTCTTT.

The CDR3 nucleotides are TGCGCCAGCAGCTTGGCAGCTAACTCCTACAATGAGCAGTTCTTC. Residues: CASSLAANSYNEQFF. The chain carries TRBV5-1 and TRBJ2-1; D ambiguous. Trimming cost V 0 bases and J 0 bases, with 7 bases left between them. Germline V gene data show CDR1 as SGHRS and CDR2 as YFSETQ. The CDR3 sequence is 15 residues long.

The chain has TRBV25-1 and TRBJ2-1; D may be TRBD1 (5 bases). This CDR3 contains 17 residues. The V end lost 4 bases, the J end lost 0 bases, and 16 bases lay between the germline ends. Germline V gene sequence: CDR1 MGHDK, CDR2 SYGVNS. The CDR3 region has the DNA TGTGCCAGCAGTGGCTACTCAGGGCCGGTCTCCTACAATGAGCAGTTCTTC. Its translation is CASSGYSGPVSYNEQFF.